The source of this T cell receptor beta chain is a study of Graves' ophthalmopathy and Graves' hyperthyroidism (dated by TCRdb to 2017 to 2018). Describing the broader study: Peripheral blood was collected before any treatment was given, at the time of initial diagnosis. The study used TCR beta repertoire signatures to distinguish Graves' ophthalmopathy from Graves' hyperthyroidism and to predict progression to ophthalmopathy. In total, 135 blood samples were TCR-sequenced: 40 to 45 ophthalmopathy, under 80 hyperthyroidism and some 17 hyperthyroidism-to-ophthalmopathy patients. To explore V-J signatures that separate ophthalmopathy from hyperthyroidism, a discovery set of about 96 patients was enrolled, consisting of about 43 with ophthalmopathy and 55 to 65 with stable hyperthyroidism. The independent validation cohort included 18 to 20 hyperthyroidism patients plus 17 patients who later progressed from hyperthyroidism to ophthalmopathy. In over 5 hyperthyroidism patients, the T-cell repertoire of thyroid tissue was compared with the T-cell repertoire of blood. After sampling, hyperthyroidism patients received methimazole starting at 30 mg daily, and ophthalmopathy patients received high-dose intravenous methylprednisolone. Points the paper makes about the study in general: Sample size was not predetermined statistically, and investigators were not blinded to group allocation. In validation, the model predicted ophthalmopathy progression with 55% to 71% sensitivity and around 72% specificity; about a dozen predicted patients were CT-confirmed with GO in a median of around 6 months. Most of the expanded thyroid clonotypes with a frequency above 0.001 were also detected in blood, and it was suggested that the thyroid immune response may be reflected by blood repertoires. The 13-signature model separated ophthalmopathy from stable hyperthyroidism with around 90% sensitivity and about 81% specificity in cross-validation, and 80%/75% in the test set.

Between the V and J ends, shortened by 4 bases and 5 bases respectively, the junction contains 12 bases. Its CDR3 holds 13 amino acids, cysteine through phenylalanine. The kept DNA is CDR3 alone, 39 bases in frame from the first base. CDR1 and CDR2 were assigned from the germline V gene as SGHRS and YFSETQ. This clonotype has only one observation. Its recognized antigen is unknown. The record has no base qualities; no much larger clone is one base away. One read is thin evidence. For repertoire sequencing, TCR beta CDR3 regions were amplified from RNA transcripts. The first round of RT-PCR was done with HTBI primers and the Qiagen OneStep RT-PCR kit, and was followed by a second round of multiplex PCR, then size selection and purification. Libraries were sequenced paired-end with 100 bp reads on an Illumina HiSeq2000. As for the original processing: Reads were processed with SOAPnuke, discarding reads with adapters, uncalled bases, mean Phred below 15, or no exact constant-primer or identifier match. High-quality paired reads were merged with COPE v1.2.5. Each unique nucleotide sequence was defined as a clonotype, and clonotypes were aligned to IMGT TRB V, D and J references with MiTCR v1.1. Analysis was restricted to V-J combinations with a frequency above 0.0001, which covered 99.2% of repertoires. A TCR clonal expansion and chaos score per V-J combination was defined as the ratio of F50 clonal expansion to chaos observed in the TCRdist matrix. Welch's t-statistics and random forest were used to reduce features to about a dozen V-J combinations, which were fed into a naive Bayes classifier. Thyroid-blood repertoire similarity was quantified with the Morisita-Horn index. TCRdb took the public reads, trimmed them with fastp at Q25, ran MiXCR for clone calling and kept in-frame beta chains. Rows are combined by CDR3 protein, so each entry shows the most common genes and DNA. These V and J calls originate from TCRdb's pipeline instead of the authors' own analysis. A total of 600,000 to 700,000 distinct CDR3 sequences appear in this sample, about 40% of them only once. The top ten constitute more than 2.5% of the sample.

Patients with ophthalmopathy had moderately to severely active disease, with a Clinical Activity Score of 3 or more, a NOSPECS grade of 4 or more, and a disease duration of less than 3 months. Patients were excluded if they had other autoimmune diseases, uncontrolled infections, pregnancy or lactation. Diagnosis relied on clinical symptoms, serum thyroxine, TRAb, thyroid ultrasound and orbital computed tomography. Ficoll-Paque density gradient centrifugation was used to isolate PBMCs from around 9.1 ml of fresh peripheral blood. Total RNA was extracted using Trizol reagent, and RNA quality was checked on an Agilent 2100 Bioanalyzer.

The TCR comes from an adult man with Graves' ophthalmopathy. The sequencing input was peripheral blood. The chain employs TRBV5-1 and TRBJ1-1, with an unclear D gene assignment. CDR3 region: CASSSYRKTEAFF. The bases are TGCGCCAGCAGCAGTTACCGGAAGACTGAAGCTTTCTTT.